The rows below give T cell receptor beta chains drawn from one sample of a study of cytomegalovirus exposure and HLA in healthy donors. TCRdb's table, derived via immunoSEQ multiplex PCR, lists solely in-frame clones and lacks some. This sample has about 220,000 clones, with 82% found just once. The sequencing sample was made of PBMCs. The receptors come from a woman between 40 and 50 years old in good health and CMV-seropositive. The CDR3 runs from the conserved cysteine through the conserved F or W. The order of the fields is clone size, D gene, V gene, J gene, CDR3 DNA, CDR3 protein. The D gene is left open where the match is weak. For some rows the clone size is stated as once, few or many, or as a class when expanded; others skip it.

size: .; D: TRBD1; V: TRBV7-9; J: TRBJ1-6; DNA: TGTGCCAGCAGCTCCTCGGACAGGGTCTATAATTCCCCCCTCCACTTT; CDR3: CASSSSDRVYNSPLHF
size: .; D: TRBD1; V: TRBV7-2; J: TRBJ2-7; DNA: TGTGCCAGCAGACTTGACAGGGTTTCCTACGAGCAGTACTTC; CDR3: CASRLDRVSYEQYF
size: once; D: .; V: TRBV9; J: TRBJ1-2; DNA: TGTGCCAGCAGCCACTGGGGGGTAAACTATGGCTACACCTTC; CDR3: CASSHWGVNYGYTF
size: few; D: .; V: TRBV6-5; J: TRBJ1-2; DNA: TGTGCCAGCAGTGAGAATGCTAACTATGGCTACACCTTC; CDR3: CASSENANYGYTF
size: .; D: .; V: TRBV29-1; J: TRBJ1-1; DNA: TGCAGCGTTGACAACCGGGGTCTTTCTGAAGCTTTCTTT; CDR3: CSVDNRGLSEAFF
size: .; D: TRBD2; V: TRBV7-2; J: TRBJ2-3; DNA: TGTGCCAGCAGCTCAGCGGGGGGGTACACAGATACGCAGTATTTT; CDR3: CASSSAGGYTDTQYF
size: .; D: TRBD2; V: TRBV5-1; J: TRBJ2-1; DNA: TGCGCCAGCAGCTTGGAACTAGCGGGAGGAAATGAGCAGTTCTTC; CDR3: CASSLELAGGNEQFF
size: .; D: .; V: TRBV6-5; J: TRBJ2-7; DNA: TGTGCCAGCAGGCGTGCGGGAAGGAGCGAGCAGTACTTC; CDR3: CASRRAGRSEQYF
size: .; D: .; V: TRBV7-2; J: TRBJ1-2; DNA: TGTGCCAGCAGCTTAGTAGGGGCAGGGTTTGTCAACTATGGCTACACCTTC; CDR3: CASSLVGAGFVNYGYTF
size: .; D: .; V: TRBV18; J: TRBJ2-7; DNA: TGTGCCAGCTCACCACAGCAGGGGATCTACGAGCAGTACTTC; CDR3: CASSPQQGIYEQYF
size: .; D: .; V: TRBV7-9; J: TRBJ2-7; DNA: TGTGCCAGCAGCTTAGTATCAACTAGTTCCTACGAGCAGTACTTC; CDR3: CASSLVSTSSYEQYF
size: .; D: .; V: TRBV2; J: TRBJ1-2; DNA: TGTGCCAGCAGTACGGGGGATGGCTACACCTTC; CDR3: CASSTGDGYTF
size: .; D: TRBD1; V: TRBV18; J: TRBJ1-4; DNA: TGTGCCAGCTCACCAGGCAGGGGGAAAGTCTGGGTTAATGAAAAACTGTTTTTT; CDR3: CASSPGRGKVWVNEKLFF
size: .; D: .; V: TRBV2; J: TRBJ1-1; DNA: TGTGCCAGTAGATTATGGACAGTAAACACTGAAGCTTTCTTT; CDR3: CASRLWTVNTEAFF
size: .; D: TRBD1; V: TRBV5-6; J: TRBJ1-1; DNA: TGTGCCAGCAGCTTCCGGGACAGGGGGCGAAACACTGAAGCTTTCTTT; CDR3: CASSFRDRGRNTEAFF
size: .; D: .; V: TRBV5-1; J: TRBJ1-6; DNA: TGCGCCAGCAGCTTGGATAGGGGAGGCTCCTATAATTCACCCCTCCACTTT; CDR3: CASSLDRGGSYNSPLHF
size: .; D: TRBD1; V: TRBV10-3; J: TRBJ1-2; DNA: TGTGCCATCAGTGAGTCACGAGCGACAGGGGGCCTTGGCTACACCTTC; CDR3: CAISESRATGGLGYTF
size: .; D: .; V: TRBV4-1; J: TRBJ1-5; DNA: TGCGCCAGCAGCCAAGATGGGCGGCGGGGTAATGAGCCCCAGCATTTT; CDR3: CASSQDGRRGNEPQHF
size: .; D: TRBD2; V: TRBV6-1; J: TRBJ2-1; DNA: TGTGCCAGCCATTACACGGCGGGAGGGCCCTATGAGCAGTTCTTC; CDR3: CASHYTAGGPYEQFF
size: .; D: .; V: TRBV10-3; J: TRBJ1-1; DNA: TGTGCCATCAGCCGACAGGCGGAGGCTACTGAAGCTTTCTTT; CDR3: CAISRQAEATEAFF
size: .; D: TRBD2; V: TRBV5-4; J: TRBJ2-5; DNA: TGTGCCAGCAGCTTGAAGACTAGCGGGTACCAAGAGACCCAGTACTTC; CDR3: CASSLKTSGYQETQYF
size: .; D: TRBD1; V: TRBV4-3; J: TRBJ2-1; DNA: TGCGCCAGCAGCTCAGGGGGTGGAGAGCAGTTCTTC; CDR3: CASSSGGGEQFF
size: .; D: TRBD1; V: TRBV15; J: TRBJ1-5; DNA: TGTGCCACCAGCAGAGAGAGACAGGGTTGGGGCAATCAGCCCCAGCATTTT; CDR3: CATSRERQGWGNQPQHF
size: .; D: TRBD1; V: TRBV7-9; J: TRBJ2-7; DNA: TGTGCCAGCAGCTTAGAAACAGGGGGCTACGAGCAGTACTTC; CDR3: CASSLETGGYEQYF
size: .; D: .; V: TRBV11-3; J: TRBJ1-1; DNA: TGTGCCAGCAGCTTATTGCGGGGAACTGAAGCTTTCTTT; CDR3: CASSLLRGTEAFF
size: .; D: .; V: TRBV5-1; J: TRBJ1-1; DNA: TGCGCCAGCAGCTTCGGGGACTACACTGAAGCTTTCTTT; CDR3: CASSFGDYTEAFF
size: .; D: TRBD2; V: TRBV29-1; J: TRBJ2-5; DNA: TGCAGCGTGGGGACTAGCGGGGGGCCAGGGGAGACCCAGTACTTC; CDR3: CSVGTSGGPGETQYF
size: .; D: .; V: TRBV2; J: TRBJ1-5; DNA: TGTGCCAGCAGTACCCAGAGGACTTTTAGCAATCAGCCCCAGCATTTT; CDR3: CASSTQRTFSNQPQHF
size: .; D: TRBD2; V: TRBV14; J: TRBJ2-1; DNA: TGTGCCAGCAGCCACTGGACTAGCGGGAGGTTCAATGAGCAGTTCTTC; CDR3: CASSHWTSGRFNEQFF
size: .; D: .; V: TRBV27; J: TRBJ1-1; DNA: TGTGCCAGCACCCTAGTTCCCTTTACAGGCGAAAGTCCTAACACTGAAGCTTTCTTT; CDR3: CASTLVPFTGESPNTEAFF
size: .; D: .; V: TRBV19; J: TRBJ1-1; DNA: TGTGCCAGTAGTATCAGGAACGTGGCCACTGAAGCTTTCTTT; CDR3: CASSIRNVATEAFF
size: .; D: TRBD1; V: TRBV4-2; J: TRBJ1-1; DNA: TGTGCCAGCAGCCAAACAGGGGGGATTGAAGCTTTCTTT; CDR3: CASSQTGGIEAFF
size: .; D: TRBD1; V: TRBV9; J: TRBJ2-7; DNA: TGTGCCAGCAGCGTAGATAGTGGACAGGGGATTTCCTACGAGCAGTACTTC; CDR3: CASSVDSGQGISYEQYF
size: .; D: .; V: TRBV5-1; J: TRBJ1-2; DNA: TGCGCCAGCAGCTTGGGGCCAGGGCCTACTTATGGCTACACCTTC; CDR3: CASSLGPGPTYGYTF
size: .; D: .; V: TRBV6-6; J: TRBJ1-2; DNA: TGTGCCAGCAGTTATATTGGAGGGCAGGATGGCTACACCTTC; CDR3: CASSYIGGQDGYTF
size: .; D: .; V: TRBV6-1; J: TRBJ2-2; DNA: TGTGCCAGCAAAGACAGCCCGAACACCGGGGAGCTGTTTTTT; CDR3: CASKDSPNTGELFF
size: .; D: .; V: TRBV30; J: TRBJ1-5; DNA: TGTGCCTGGAGCAGAAACAGGGACCAGCCCCAGCATTTT; CDR3: CAWSRNRDQPQHF
size: .; D: .; V: TRBV6-5; J: TRBJ2-1; DNA: TGTGCCAGCCGCACCGGGATACGGACGGGCAATGAGCAGTTCTTC; CDR3: CASRTGIRTGNEQFF
size: .; D: TRBD2; V: TRBV7-8; J: TRBJ2-2; DNA: TGTGCCAGCAGCCCCGGTGGTGGCGGGAGGGCCCCCGGGGAGCTGTTTTTT; CDR3: CASSPGGGGRAPGELFF
size: .; D: TRBD2; V: TRBV30; J: TRBJ2-3; DNA: TGTGCCTGGAGTGTAGCCAGCGGGGGCACAGATACGCAGTATTTT; CDR3: CAWSVASGGTDTQYF
size: .; D: TRBD2; V: TRBV5-4; J: TRBJ2-3; DNA: TGTGCCAGCAGCCCGACTAGCGGGGGCACAGATACGCAGTATTTT; CDR3: CASSPTSGGTDTQYF
size: .; D: .; V: TRBV28; J: TRBJ1-5; DNA: TGTGCCAGCAGTTTAGTACAGTACAATCAGCCCCAGCATTTT; CDR3: CASSLVQYNQPQHF
size: .; D: TRBD1; V: TRBV7-9; J: TRBJ2-7; DNA: TGTGCCAGCAGCTCCACCGGGACAGGGGACTACGAGCAGTACTTC; CDR3: CASSSTGTGDYEQYF
size: .; D: TRBD2; V: TRBV5-1; J: TRBJ2-3; DNA: TGCGCCAGCAGCGTAGGGCTAGCGGGAGGGCCTGGCACAGATACGCAGTATTTT; CDR3: CASSVGLAGGPGTDTQYF
size: few; D: TRBD1; V: TRBV7-9; J: TRBJ1-2; DNA: TGTGCCAGCAGCCCCGGCAGGGGGAGTTACTATGGCTACACCTTC; CDR3: CASSPGRGSYYGYTF
size: .; D: .; V: TRBV6-1; J: TRBJ1-1; DNA: TGTGCCAGCAGTGAAGCCAGAAGCACTGAAGCTTTCTTT; CDR3: CASSEARSTEAFF
size: once; D: .; V: TRBV27; J: TRBJ1-1; DNA: TGTGCCAGCAGGTCTCAGCGGTTTGACACTGAAGCTTTCTTT; CDR3: CASRSQRFDTEAFF
size: .; D: TRBD1; V: TRBV5-4; J: TRBJ2-7; DNA: TGTGCCAGCAGCCACCGACCGACAGGGGAGGTGGGCGAGCAGTACTTC; CDR3: CASSHRPTGEVGEQYF